Sequencing of this T cell receptor beta chain was carried out in a study of OX40 agonist ivuxolimab in advanced cancers. No patient had autoimmune disease or received systemic immunosuppression. The table came from immunoSEQ multiplex PCR; TCRdb's copy has only in-frame clones and leaves some out. The profile shows about 40,000 clones, 75% to 90% of them singletons. This CDR3 is built from 15 residues. V lost 2 bases and J lost 4, with 13 bases in between. The germline V gene has CDR1 MGHRA and CDR2 YSYEKL. This clonotype originated in an adult with an advanced solid tumor such as melanoma, head and neck, liver or kidney cancer. Sample: CD4+ or CD8+ T cells sorted from blood, taken in a trial of the OX40 agonist ivuxolimab. The chain has TRBV4-1 and TRBJ2-3, with D perhaps matching TRBD1 (5 bases). This chain's CDR3 is CASSQNPGLADTQYF. CDR3 bases: TGCGCCAGCAGCCAAAACCCAGGGTTGGCAGATACGCAGTATTTT.